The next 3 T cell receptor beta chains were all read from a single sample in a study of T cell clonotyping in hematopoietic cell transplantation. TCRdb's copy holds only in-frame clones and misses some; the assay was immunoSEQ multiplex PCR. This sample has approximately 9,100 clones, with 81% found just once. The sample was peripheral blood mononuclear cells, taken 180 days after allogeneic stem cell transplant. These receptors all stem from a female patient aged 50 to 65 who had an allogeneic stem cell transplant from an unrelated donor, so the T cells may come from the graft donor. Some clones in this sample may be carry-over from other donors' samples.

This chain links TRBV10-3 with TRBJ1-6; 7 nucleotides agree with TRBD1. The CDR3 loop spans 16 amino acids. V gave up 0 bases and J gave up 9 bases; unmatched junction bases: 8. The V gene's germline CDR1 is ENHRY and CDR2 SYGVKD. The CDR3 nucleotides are TGTGCCATCAGTGAGTCATTTGACAGGGAGGGTTCACCCCTCCACTTT. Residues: CAISESFDREGSPLHF.

The CDR3: CASSPLSGSSYEQYF. As DNA, the CDR3 is TGTGCCAGCTCCCCGTTGTCGGGGTCTAGCTACGAGCAGTACTTC. The chain links TRBV18 to TRBJ2-7, with D tentatively TRBD2 (5 bases). Trimming shortened V by 6 bases and J by 3 bases, and 18 bases separated the two germline ends. The CDR3 covers 15 residues. Germline assignment: CDR1 KGHSH and CDR2 LQKENI.

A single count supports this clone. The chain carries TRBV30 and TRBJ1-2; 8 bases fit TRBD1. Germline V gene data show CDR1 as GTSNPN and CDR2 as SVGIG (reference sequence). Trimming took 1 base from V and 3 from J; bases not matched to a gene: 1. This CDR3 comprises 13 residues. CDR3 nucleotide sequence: TGTGCCTGGAGTGCACAGGGGGACTATGGCTACACCTTC. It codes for CAWSAQGDYGYTF.